This T cell receptor beta chain derives from a study of T-cell memory formation after mild COVID-19. TCRdb used MiXCR to reprocess the 5' RACE reads, holding one entry per CDR3 protein. The sample records around 340,000 distinct CDR3 sequences, 10% to 15% being singletons. This clonotype came up a few times. The TCR comes from a young man who had mild COVID-19 (a few samples of this study predate the infection). Cell type and time point are not known. The sequenced material came from PBMCs or a T cell subset sorted from them (not recorded which).

The CDR3 DNA sequence: TGTGCCAGCAGTTACGGTGGGGCGGACACCGGGGAGCTGTTTTTT. Protein product: CASSYGGADTGELFF. The chain has TRBV6-5 and TRBJ2-2; D possibly corresponds to TRBD1 (5 bases). This CDR3 has 15 residues. Germline CDR1 is MNHEY and CDR2 is SVGAGI. V gave up 2 bases and J gave up 3 bases, with 10 bases separating them.